The rows below give T cell receptor beta chains drawn from one sample of a study of shared clonotypes between healthy human individuals. TCRdb's copy holds only in-frame clones and misses some; the assay was immunoSEQ multiplex PCR. The repertoire has roughly 1,600,000 clones, approximately 98.5% of them found once; the top ten carry approximately 0.4%. What was sequenced was naive CD4+ T cells sorted from blood. The origin of the receptors is a man in his thirties or forties in good health. CDR3s leave out the opening cysteine and the closing phenylalanine or tryptophan. Fields, in order: clone size, J gene, V gene, CDR3 protein. Only some rows state a clone size, as once, few, many or a class for expanded clones.

.,TRBJ1-1,TRBV25-1,ASSARTGMKLTEAF
.,TRBJ2-1,TRBV10-2,ASSEFSGSSYNEQF
.,TRBJ2-6,TRBV9,ASSVDVRANVLT
.,TRBJ2-3,TRBV5-6,ASTDTDTQY
.,TRBJ2-1,TRBV7-2,ASSTPGQARYEQF
.,TRBJ1-2,TRBV6-6,ASSSSGEGYGYT
.,TRBJ2-3,TRBV10-3,ANAGTETDTQY
once,TRBJ1-1,TRBV7-9,ASSSQNTEAF
.,TRBJ2-3,TRBV4-1,ASSQVGNHPAAHTQY
.,TRBJ2-3,TRBV5-1,ASSEAPSGSTDTQY
.,TRBJ1-5,TRBV2,ASTVGTAFAQPQH
once,TRBJ2-1,TRBV7-9,ASGIARINYNEQF
.,TRBJ1-3,TRBV7-8,ASSSREPDSGNTIY
.,TRBJ2-1,TRBV5-5,ASSSRKDQPYNEQF
.,TRBJ1-5,TRBV28,ASSPFGEGNQPQH
.,TRBJ2-1,TRBV10-2,ASSSASGSTYNEQF
.,TRBJ2-1,TRBV28,ASSFGGVYNEQF
once,TRBJ2-5,TRBV4-2,ASSQVGTSGFETQY
.,TRBJ2-1,TRBV11-2,ASSPNPGGTGVHEQF
.,TRBJ2-2,TRBV6-1,ASSDMGLATGELF
few,TRBJ2-1,TRBV7-3,ASSFLLGNEQF
.,TRBJ2-5,TRBV5-1,ASSLARVGQETQY
.,TRBJ2-5,TRBV27,ASSLRGLETQY